The TCR beta chain under discussion was sequenced for a study of T-cell memory formation after mild COVID-19. Overall study: Clusters were largely donor specific.

Study-level points and caveats: Later expanders leaned toward CD4+, whereas clones contracting from day 15 to 85 were balanced CD4/CD8. Mainly in CM and EM were contracting CD4+ clones; CD8+ were in EMRA.

CDR1 and CDR2 (germline): SGHDN, FVKESK. Trimming took 3 bases from V and 4 from J, leaving 9 bases between them. This CDR3 is built from 13 residues. Constant-segment primers served in 5'RACE that generated TCR alpha and TCR beta cDNA libraries bearing sample barcodes and UMIs. MiXCR was run by TCRdb on the 5' RACE reads, yielding one entry per CDR3 protein. The sample records a few hundred thousand distinct CDR3 sequences, around a tenth being singletons. This clonotype was seen only a few times. What it recognizes is unknown. The sequencing sample was made of PBMCs or a T cell subset sorted from them (not recorded which). This receptor was identified in a man aged 18-30 years who had mild COVID-19 (a few samples of this study predate the infection). Cell type and time point are not known. This chain uses TRBV14 with TRBJ1-2; D call uncertain. CDR3 in amino acids: CASSHGPTYGYTF. CDR3 DNA: TGTGCCAGCAGCCACGGACCGACCTATGGCTACACCTTC.